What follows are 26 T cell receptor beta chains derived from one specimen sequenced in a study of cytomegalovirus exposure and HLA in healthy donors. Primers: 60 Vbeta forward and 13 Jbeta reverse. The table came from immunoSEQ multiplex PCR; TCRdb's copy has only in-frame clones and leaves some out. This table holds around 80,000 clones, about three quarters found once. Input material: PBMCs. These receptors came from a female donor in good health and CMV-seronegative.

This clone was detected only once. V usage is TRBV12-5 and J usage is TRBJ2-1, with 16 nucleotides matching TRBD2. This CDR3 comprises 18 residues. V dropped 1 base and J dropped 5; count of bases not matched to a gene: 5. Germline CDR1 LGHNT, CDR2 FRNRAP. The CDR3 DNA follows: TGTGCTAGTGGTTTGGCCGGGACTAGCGGGAGGGCAAACAATGAGCAGTTCTTC. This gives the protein CASGLAGTSGRANNEQFF.

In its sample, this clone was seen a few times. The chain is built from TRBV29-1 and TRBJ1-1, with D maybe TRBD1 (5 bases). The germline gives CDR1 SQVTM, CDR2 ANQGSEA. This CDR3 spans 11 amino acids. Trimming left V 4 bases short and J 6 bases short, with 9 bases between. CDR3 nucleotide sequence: TGCAGCGTTGTGGCCAGGGCTGAAGCTTTCTTT. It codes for CSVVARAEAFF.

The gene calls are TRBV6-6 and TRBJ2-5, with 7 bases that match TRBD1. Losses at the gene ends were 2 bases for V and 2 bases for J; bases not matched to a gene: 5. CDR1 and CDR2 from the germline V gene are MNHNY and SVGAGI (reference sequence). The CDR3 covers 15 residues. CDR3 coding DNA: TGTGCCAGCAGTTACGGGTCAGGGGGTCAAGAGACCCAGTACTTC. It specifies CASSYGSGGQETQYF.

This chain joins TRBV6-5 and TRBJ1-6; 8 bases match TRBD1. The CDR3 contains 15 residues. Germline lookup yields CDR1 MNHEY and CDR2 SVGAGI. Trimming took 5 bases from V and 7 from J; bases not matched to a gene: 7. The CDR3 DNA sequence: TGTGCCAGCAGTCCCGCGACAGGGGCGAATTCACCCCTCCACTTT. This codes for CASSPATGANSPLHF.

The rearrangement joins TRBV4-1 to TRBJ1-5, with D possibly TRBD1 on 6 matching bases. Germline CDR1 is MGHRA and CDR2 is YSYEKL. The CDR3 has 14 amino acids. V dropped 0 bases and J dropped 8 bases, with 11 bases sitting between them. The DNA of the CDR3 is TGCGCCAGCAGCCAAGAATCCAGGGGTGAGCCCCAGCATTTT. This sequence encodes CASSQESRGEPQHF.

CDR3 in DNA: TGCGCCAGCAGCTTTACCGGGAACCCTGAGCGGGAGACCCAGTACTTC. Translated, it gives CASSFTGNPERETQYF. The rearrangement uses TRBV5-1 and TRBJ2-5; D is perhaps TRBD2 (5 bases). This CDR3 contains 16 residues. The V end was cut by 2 bases, the J end by 5 bases, with 19 bases between. The germline V gene encodes CDR1 SGHRS and CDR2 YFSETQ.

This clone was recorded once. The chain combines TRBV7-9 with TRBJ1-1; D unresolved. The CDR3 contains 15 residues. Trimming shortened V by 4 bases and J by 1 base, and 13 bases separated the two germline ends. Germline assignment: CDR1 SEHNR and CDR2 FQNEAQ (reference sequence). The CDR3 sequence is CASSSPENQNTEAFF. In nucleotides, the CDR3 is TGTGCCAGCAGCTCCCCAGAAAATCAGAACACTGAAGCTTTCTTT.

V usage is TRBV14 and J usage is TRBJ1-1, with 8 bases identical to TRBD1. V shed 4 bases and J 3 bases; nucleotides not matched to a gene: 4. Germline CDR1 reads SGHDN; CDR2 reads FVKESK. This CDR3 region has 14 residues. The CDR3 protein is CASSRQGSHTEAFF. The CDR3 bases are TGTGCCAGCAGCCGACAGGGGAGCCACACTGAAGCTTTCTTT.

CDR3 sequence (DNA): TGTGCCAGCAGCTTGGGGGGTAGTGCAGGGGGCAGAGAGACCCAGTACTTC. Its protein is CASSLGGSAGGRETQYF. The chain couples TRBV5-6 to TRBJ2-5, with TRBD1 matching over 8 bases. Germline loops: CDR1 SGHDT, CDR2 YYEEEE. Trimming cost V 0 bases and J 4 bases; bases outside gene matches: 11. The CDR3 totals 17 residues.

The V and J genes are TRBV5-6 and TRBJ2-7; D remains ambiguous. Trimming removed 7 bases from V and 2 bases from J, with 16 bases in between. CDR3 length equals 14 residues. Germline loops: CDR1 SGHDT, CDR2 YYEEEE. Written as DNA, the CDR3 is TGTGCCAGCGCTTACGGAGCGACCCCCTACGAGCAGTACTTC. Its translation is CASAYGATPYEQYF.

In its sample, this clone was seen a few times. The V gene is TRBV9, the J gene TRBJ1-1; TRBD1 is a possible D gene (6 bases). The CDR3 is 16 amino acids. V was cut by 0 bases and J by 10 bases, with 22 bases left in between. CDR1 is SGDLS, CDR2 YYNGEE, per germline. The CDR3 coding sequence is TGTGCCAGCAGCGTAGCTCGAGAGGGGACACGGTCTGGAGCTTTCTTT. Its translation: CASSVAREGTRSGAFF.

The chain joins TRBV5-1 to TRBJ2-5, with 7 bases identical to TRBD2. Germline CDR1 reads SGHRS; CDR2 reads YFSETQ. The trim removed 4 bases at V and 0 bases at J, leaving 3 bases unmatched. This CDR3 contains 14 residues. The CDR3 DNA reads TGCGCCAGCAGCCGGGGGACTAACCAAGAGACCCAGTACTTC. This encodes CASSRGTNQETQYF.

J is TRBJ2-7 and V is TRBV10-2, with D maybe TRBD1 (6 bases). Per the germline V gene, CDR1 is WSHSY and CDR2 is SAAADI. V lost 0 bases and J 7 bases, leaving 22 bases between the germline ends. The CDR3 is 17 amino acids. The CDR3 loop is CASSESRRTAPWEEQYF. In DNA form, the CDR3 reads TGCGCCAGCAGTGAGTCACGTAGGACAGCTCCGTGGGAGGAGCAGTACTTC.

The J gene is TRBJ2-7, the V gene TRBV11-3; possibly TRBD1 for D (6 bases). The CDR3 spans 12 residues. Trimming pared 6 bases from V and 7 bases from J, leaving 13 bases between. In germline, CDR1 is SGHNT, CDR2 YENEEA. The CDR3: CASSTGSGEQYF. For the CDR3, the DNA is TGTGCCAGCAGTACAGGGTCAGGAGAGCAGTACTTC.

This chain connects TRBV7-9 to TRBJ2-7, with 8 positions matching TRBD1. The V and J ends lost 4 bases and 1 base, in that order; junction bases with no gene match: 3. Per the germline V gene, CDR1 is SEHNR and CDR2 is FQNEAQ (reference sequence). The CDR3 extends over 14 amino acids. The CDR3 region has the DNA TGTGCCAGCAGCTCGTGGACAGGGTCCTACGAGCAGTACTTC. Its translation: CASSSWTGSYEQYF. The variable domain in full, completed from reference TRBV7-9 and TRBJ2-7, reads DTGVSQNPRHKITKRGQNVTFRCDPISEHNRLYWYRQTLGQGPEFLTYFQNEAQLEKSRLLSDRFSAERPKGSFSTLEIQRTEQGDSAMYLCASSSWTGSYEQYFGPGTRLTVT.

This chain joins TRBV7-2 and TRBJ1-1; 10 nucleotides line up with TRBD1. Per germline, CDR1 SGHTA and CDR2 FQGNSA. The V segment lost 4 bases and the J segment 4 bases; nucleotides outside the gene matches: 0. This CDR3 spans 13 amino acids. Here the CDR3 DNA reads TGTGCCAGCAGCTGGACAGGGGGCACTGAAGCTTTCTTT. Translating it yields CASSWTGGTEAFF. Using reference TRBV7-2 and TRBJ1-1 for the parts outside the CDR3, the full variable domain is GAGVSQSPSNKVTEKGKDVELRCDPISGHTALYWYRQSLGQGLEFLIYFQGNSAPDKSGLPSDRFSAERTGGSVSTLTIQRTQQEDSAVYLCASSWTGGTEAFFGQGTRLTVV.

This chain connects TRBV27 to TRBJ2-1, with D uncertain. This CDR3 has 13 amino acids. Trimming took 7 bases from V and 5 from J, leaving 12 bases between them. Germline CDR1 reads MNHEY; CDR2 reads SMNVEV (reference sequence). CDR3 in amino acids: CASKAAINNEQFF. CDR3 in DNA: TGTGCCAGCAAGGCGGCGATTAACAATGAGCAGTTCTTC.

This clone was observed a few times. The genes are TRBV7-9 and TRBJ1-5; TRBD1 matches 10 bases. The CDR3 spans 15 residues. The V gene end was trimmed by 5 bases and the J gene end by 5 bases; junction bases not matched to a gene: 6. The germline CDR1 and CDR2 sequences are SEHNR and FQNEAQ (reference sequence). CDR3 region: CASSRTGGGDQPQHF. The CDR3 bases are TGTGCCAGCAGCCGGACAGGGGGAGGGGATCAGCCCCAGCATTTT. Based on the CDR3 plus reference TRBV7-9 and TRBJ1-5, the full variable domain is DTGVSQNPRHKITKRGQNVTFRCDPISEHNRLYWYRQTLGQGPEFLTYFQNEAQLEKSRLLSDRFSAERPKGSFSTLEIQRTEQGDSAMYLCASSRTGGGDQPQHFGDGTRLSIL.

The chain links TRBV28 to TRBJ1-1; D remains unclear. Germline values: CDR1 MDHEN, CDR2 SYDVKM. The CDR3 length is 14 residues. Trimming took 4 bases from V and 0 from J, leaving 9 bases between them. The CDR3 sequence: CASSSPHMNTEAFF. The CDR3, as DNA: TGTGCCAGCAGTTCCCCTCACATGAACACTGAAGCTTTCTTT.

The DNA for the CDR3 is TGTGCCACCAAACAGGGTTCTCAGCCCCAGCATTTT. Its translation is CATKQGSQPQHF. The chain employs TRBV6-1 and TRBJ1-5; tentative D call: TRBD1 (6 bases). V was shortened by 10 bases and J by 6 bases, with 13 bases between the two germline ends. Germline lookup yields CDR1 MNHNS and CDR2 SASEGT. CDR3 length: 12 residues.

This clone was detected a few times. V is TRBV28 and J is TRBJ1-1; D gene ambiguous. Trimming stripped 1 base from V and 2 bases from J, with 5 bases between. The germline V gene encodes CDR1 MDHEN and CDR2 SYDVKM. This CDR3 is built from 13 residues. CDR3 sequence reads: CASSLLENTEAFF. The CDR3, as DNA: TGTGCCAGCAGTTTATTAGAAAACACTGAAGCTTTCTTT.

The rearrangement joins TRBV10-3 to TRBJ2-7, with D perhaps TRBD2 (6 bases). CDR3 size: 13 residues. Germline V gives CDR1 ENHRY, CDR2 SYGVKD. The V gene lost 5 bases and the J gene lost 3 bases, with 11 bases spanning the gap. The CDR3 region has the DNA TGTGCCATCAGTCGGGCGGGGCTCTACGAGCAGTACTTC. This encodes CAISRAGLYEQYF.

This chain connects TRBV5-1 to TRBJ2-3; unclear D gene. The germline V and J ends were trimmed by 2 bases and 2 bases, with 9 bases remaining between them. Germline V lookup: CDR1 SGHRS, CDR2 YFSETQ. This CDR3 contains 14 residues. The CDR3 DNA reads TGCGCCAGCAGCTTAGGCGGCTACACAGATACGCAGTATTTT. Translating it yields CASSLGGYTDTQYF.

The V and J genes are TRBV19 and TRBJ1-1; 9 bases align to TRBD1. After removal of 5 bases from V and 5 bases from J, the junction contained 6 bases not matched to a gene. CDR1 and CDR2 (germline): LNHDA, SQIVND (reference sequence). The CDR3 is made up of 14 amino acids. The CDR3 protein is CASSLQGAGTEAFF. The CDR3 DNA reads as TGTGCCAGTAGTTTACAGGGGGCTGGTACTGAAGCTTTCTTT. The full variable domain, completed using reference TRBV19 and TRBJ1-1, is DGGITQSPKYLFRKEGQNVTLSCEQNLNHDAMYWYRQDPGQGLRLIYYSQIVNDFQKGDIAEGYSVSREKKESFPLTVTSAQKNPTAFYLCASSLQGAGTEAFFGQGTRLTVV.

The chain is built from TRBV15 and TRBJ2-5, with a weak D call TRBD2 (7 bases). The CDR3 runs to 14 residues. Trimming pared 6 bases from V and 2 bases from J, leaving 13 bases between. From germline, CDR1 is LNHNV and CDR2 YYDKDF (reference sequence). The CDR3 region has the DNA TGTGCCACCAGTTCACAGGGAGGGCAAGAGACCCAGTACTTC. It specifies CATSSQGGQETQYF.

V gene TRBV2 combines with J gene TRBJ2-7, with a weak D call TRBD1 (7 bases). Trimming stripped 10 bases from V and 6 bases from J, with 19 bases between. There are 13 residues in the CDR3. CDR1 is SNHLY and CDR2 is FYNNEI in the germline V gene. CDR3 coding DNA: TGTGCCACAAAAAGGAGGGGGCTCTCCGAGCAGTACTTC. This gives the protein CATKRRGLSEQYF.